What follows are 10 T cell receptor beta chains derived from one specimen sequenced in a study of T cells in tuberculosis. Repertoires were generated with immunoSEQ multiplex PCR, while TCRdb's copy carries only in-frame clones and drops some. The sample contains some 49,000 clones, 90% to 95% of which appear only once. The time point denotes: new active TB diagnosis, blood taken before or within 7 days of starting treatment. This specimen consisted of PBMCs, obtained at tuberculosis diagnosis. The receptors were sampled from an adult with tuberculosis.

The V and J genes are TRBV19 and TRBJ2-1; 13 bases are a match to TRBD2. The germline V gene encodes CDR1 LNHDA and CDR2 SQIVND (reference sequence). After removal of 5 bases from V and 8 bases from J, the junction contained 21 bases not matched to a gene. The CDR3 extends over 20 amino acids. CDR3 DNA: TGTGCCAGTAGTCTTCGGACTAGCGGGAGTTTGGGGATGGGACGAGATGAGCAGTTCTTC. This gives the protein CASSLRTSGSLGMGRDEQFF.

The genes are TRBV27 and TRBJ1-2, with a weak D call TRBD1 (5 bases). The CDR3 consists of 13 residues. V shed 2 bases and J shed 8 bases, with 12 bases lying between them. Germline assignment: CDR1 MNHEY and CDR2 SMNVEV (reference sequence). CDR3: CASSLRGWDGYTF. The DNA for the CDR3 is TGTGCCAGCAGTTTACGGGGGTGGGACGGCTACACCTTC.

This clone was counted a single time. The rearrangement links TRBV7-2 to TRBJ2-1, with 8 bases aligning to TRBD2. Per the germline V gene, CDR1 is SGHTA and CDR2 is FQGNSA. The CDR3 spans 16 residues. Trimming removed 5 bases from V and 8 bases from J; junction bases left unmatched: 14. CDR3 sequence: CASSENGLADGYEQFF. For the CDR3, the DNA is TGTGCCAGCAGCGAAAATGGACTAGCTGATGGTTATGAGCAGTTCTTC.

The chain carries TRBV7-8 and TRBJ1-1; D unresolved. CDR3 length: 11 residues. Between the trimmed V and J ends, which lost 3 bases and 8 bases, there was a span of 7 bases. Germline V gives CDR1 SGHVS, CDR2 FQNEAQ. DNA for the CDR3: TGTGCCAGCAGCTTCGAGACAGAAGCTTTCTTT. Its protein product is CASSFETEAFF. The full variable domain, with the rest looked up from reference TRBV7-8 and TRBJ1-1, is GAGVSQSPRYKVAKRGQDVALRCDPISGHVSLFWYQQALGQGPEFLTYFQNEAQLDKSGLPSDRFFAERPEGSVSTLKIQRTQQEDSAVYLCASSFETEAFFGQGTRLTVV.

The V and J genes are TRBV6-6 and TRBJ1-2; 9 bases map to TRBD1. With V trimmed by 6 bases and J by 4 bases, 3 bases remained unmatched. This CDR3 is 13 amino acids long. Germline V lookup: CDR1 MNHNY, CDR2 SVGAGI (reference sequence). The CDR3 nucleotides read TGTGCCAGCAGCCCGGACAGGGGCTATGGCTACACCTTC. Encoded protein: CASSPDRGYGYTF.

This clone was counted once. Here the CDR3 DNA reads TGTGCCAGCAGCAACTCAGGGGGCTCGTATGGCTACACCTTC. It encodes CASSNSGGSYGYTF. The chain joins TRBV7-9 to TRBJ1-2; 8 positions match TRBD1. Germline V gives CDR1 SEHNR, CDR2 FQNEAQ (reference sequence). This CDR3 has 14 residues. J gave up 5 bases and V 5 bases, and 7 bases lay outside the gene matches.

The CDR3 loop is CASSQDQGTYGYTF. The CDR3 DNA reads as TGCGCCAGCAGCCAAGACCAGGGGACCTATGGCTACACCTTC. The chain joins TRBV4-1 to TRBJ1-2; D perhaps matches TRBD1 (6 bases). This CDR3 contains 14 residues. V lost 0 bases and J 4 bases, leaving 9 bases between the germline ends. Looked up from germline, CDR1 is MGHRA and CDR2 is YSYEKL.

This chain joins TRBV18 and TRBJ2-6; TRBD2 might be the D (5 bases). CDR3 length equals 15 residues. The V gene's germline CDR1 is KGHSH and CDR2 LQKENI. With 11 bases removed from V and 1 base from J, the gap between germline ends came to 15 bases. CDR3 residues: CAAPAGASGANVLTF. The CDR3 DNA sequence: TGTGCCGCCCCGGCGGGTGCGTCTGGGGCCAACGTCCTGACTTTC.

This rearrangement joins TRBV30 to TRBJ1-2; the match to TRBD1 covers 9 bases. Germline values: CDR1 GTSNPN, CDR2 SVGIG (reference sequence). V trimming: 2 bases; J trimming: 8 bases; junction bases outside the gene matches: 9. CDR3 length: 14 amino acids. The CDR3 bases are TGTGCCTGGAGTTCGGGGACAGGGATAGTGGGCTACACCTTC. Translating gives CAWSSGTGIVGYTF.

This chain uses TRBV6-4 with TRBJ2-1; 9 nucleotides line up with TRBD1. From germline, CDR1 is MRHNA and CDR2 SNTAGT. This CDR3 contains 13 residues. Trimming at V came to 6 bases and at J to 6 bases, leaving 3 bases not matched to a gene. In DNA, the CDR3 is TGTGCCAGCAGGACAGGGGGGGGCAATGAGCAGTTCTTC. Encoded protein: CASRTGGGNEQFF.